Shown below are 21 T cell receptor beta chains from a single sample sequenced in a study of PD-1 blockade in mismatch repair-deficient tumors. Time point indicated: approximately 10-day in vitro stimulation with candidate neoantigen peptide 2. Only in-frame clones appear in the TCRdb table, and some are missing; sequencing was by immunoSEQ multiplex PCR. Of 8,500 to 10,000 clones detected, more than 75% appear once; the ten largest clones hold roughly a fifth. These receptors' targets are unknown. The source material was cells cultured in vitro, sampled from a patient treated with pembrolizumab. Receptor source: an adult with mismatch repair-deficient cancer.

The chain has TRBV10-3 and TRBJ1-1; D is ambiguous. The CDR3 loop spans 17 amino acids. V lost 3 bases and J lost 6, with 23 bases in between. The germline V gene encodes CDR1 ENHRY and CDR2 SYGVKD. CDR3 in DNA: TGTGCCATCAGTGAAGGCATCGCAGGTATAAGTAGATCTGAAGCTTTCTTT. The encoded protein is CAISEGIAGISRSEAFF.

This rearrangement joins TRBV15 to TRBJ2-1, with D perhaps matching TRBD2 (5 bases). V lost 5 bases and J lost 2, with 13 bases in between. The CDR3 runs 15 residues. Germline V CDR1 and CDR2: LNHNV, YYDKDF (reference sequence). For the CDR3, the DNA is TGTGCCACCAGCCCCGGGGAGCCGACCTACAATGAGCAGTTCTTC. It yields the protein CATSPGEPTYNEQFF.

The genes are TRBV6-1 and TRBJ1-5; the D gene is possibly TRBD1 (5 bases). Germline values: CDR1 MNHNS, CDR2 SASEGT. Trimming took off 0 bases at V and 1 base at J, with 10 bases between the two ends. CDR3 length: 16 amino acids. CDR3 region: CASSEASWDSNQPQHF. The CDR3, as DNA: TGTGCCAGCAGTGAAGCGTCTTGGGACAGCAATCAGCCCCAGCATTTT.

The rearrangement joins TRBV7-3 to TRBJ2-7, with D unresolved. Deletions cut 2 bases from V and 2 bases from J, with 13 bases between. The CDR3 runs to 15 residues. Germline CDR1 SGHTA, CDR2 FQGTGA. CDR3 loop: CASSLQYGPPYEQYF. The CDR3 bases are TGTGCCAGCAGCTTACAGTACGGGCCTCCCTACGAGCAGTACTTC.

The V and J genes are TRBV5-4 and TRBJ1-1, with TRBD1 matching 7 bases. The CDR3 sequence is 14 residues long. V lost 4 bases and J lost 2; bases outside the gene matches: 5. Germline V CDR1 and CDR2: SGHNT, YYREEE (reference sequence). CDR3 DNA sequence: TGTGCCAGCAGCGTGGGACAGAGAAACACTGAAGCTTTCTTT. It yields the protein CASSVGQRNTEAFF. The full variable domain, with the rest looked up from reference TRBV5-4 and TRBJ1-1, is ETGVTQSPTHLIKTRGQQVTLRCSSQSGHNTVSWYQQALGQGPQFIFQYYREEENGRGNFPPRFSGLQFPNYSSELNVNALELDDSALYLCASSVGQRNTEAFFGQGTRLTVV.

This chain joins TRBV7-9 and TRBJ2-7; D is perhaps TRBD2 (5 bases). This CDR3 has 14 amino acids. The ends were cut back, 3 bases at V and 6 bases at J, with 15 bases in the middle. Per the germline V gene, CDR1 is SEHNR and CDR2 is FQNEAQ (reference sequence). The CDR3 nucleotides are TGTGCCAGCAGCTTGGGAGAGCGTGTGGGCGAGCAGTACTTC. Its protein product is CASSLGERVGEQYF.

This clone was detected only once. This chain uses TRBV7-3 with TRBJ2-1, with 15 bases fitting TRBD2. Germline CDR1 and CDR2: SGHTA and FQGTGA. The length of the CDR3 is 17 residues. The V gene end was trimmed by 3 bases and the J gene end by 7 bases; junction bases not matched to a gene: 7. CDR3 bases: TGTGCCAGCAGCTTCTTGGGTGGGACTAGCGGGAGGAATGAGCAGTTCTTC. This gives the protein CASSFLGGTSGRNEQFF.

CDR3 amino acids: CASGLAGGRNEQFF. In DNA form, the CDR3 reads TGTGCTAGTGGTTTAGCGGGAGGACGGAATGAGCAGTTCTTC. The chain employs TRBV12-5 and TRBJ2-1, with 9 positions matching TRBD2. Germline V lookup: CDR1 LGHNT, CDR2 FRNRAP. The CDR3 has 14 residues. Unmatched junction bases numbered 4, after V lost 3 bases and J lost 7 bases. The whole variable domain, remainder taken from reference TRBV12-5 and TRBJ2-1, is DARVTQTPRHKVTEMGQEVTMRCQPILGHNTVFWYRQTMMQGLELLAYFRNRAPLDDSGMPKDRFSAEMPDATLATLKIQPSEPRDSAVYFCASGLAGGRNEQFFGPGTRLTVL.

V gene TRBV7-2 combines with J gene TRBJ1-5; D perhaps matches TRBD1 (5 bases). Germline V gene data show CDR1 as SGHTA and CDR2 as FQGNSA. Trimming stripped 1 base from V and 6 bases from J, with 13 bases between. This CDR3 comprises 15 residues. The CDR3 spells CASSLDAGQGQPQHF. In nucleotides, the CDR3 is TGTGCCAGCAGCTTAGATGCAGGGCAGGGTCAGCCCCAGCATTTT. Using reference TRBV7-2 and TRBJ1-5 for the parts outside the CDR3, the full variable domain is GAGVSQSPSNKVTEKGKDVELRCDPISGHTALYWYRQSLGQGLEFLIYFQGNSAPDKSGLPSDRFSAERTGGSVSTLTIQRTQQEDSAVYLCASSLDAGQGQPQHFGDGTRLSIL.

CDR3 DNA: TGTGCCAGCATCATGACAGGACTCAGTACCAATGAGCAGTTCTTC. Amino acids: CASIMTGLSTNEQFF. The rearrangement uses TRBV25-1 and TRBJ2-1; the D gene is possibly TRBD1 (6 bases). V was pared by 7 bases and J by 6 bases, with 19 bases between. The CDR3 has 15 residues. Germline CDR1 is MGHDK and CDR2 is SYGVNS.

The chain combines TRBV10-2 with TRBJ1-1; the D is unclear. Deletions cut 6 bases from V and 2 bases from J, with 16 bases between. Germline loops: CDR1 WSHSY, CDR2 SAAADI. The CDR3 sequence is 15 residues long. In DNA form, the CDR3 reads TGCGCCAGCAGCCACCCAGCAGGTATTAACACTGAAGCTTTCTTT. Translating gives CASSHPAGINTEAFF.

The CDR3 is CASSLATDLNTEAFF. DNA of the CDR3: TGCGCCAGCAGCTTGGCAACGGACCTGAACACTGAAGCTTTCTTT. The chain combines TRBV5-1 with TRBJ1-1; D gene uncertain. Deletions cut 0 bases from V and 0 bases from J, with 9 bases between. The length of the CDR3 is 15 residues. Germline CDR1 and CDR2: SGHRS and YFSETQ.

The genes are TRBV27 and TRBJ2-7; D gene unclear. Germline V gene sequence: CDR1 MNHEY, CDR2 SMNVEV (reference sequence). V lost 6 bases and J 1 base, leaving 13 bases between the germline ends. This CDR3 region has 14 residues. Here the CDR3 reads CASSSWERSYEQYF. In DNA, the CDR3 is TGTGCCAGCAGCTCCTGGGAAAGGTCCTACGAGCAGTACTTC.

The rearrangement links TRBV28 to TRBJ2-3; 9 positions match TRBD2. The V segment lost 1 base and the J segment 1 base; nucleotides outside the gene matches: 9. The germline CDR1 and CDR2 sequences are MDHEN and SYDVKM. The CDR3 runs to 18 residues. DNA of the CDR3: TGTGCCAGCAGTTTATTCGCGGGAGGGCCCAGTGGCACAGATACGCAGTATTTT. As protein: CASSLFAGGPSGTDTQYF.

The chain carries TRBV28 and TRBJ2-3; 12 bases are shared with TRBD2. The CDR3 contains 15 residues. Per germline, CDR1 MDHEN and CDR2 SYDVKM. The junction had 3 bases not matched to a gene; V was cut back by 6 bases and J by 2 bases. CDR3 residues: CASSRLAGDTDTQYF. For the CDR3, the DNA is TGTGCCAGCAGCCGACTAGCGGGAGACACAGATACGCAGTATTTT. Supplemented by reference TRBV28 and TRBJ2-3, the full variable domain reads DVKVTQSSRYLVKRTGEKVFLECVQDMDHENMFWYRQDPGLGLRLIYFSYDVKMKEKGDIPEGYSVSREKKERFSLILESASTNQTSMYLCASSRLAGDTDTQYFGPGTRLTVL.

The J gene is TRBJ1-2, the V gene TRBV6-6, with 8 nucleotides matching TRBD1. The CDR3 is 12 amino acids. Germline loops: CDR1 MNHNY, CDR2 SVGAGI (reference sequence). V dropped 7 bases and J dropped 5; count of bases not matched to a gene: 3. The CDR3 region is CASNRQGYGYTF. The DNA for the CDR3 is TGTGCCAGCAACAGACAGGGGTATGGCTACACCTTC.

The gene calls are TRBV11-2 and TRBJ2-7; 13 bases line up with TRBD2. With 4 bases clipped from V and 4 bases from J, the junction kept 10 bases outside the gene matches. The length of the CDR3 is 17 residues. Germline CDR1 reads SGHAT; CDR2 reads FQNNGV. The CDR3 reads CASSSVRTSGSQYEQYF. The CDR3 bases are TGTGCCAGCAGCTCCGTCCGGACTAGCGGGAGCCAGTACGAGCAGTACTTC.

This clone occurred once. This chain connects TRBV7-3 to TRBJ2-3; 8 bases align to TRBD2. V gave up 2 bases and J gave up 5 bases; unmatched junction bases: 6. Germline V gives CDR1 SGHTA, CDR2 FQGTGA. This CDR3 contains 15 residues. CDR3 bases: TGTGCCAGCAGCTTAGAAGCGGGAGATGTAGATACGCAGTATTTT. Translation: CASSLEAGDVDTQYF.

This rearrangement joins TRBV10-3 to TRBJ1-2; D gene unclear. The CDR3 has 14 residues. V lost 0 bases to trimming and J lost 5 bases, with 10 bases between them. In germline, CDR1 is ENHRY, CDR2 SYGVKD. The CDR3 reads CAISESGVWYGYTF. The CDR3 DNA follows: TGTGCCATCAGTGAGTCTGGGGTCTGGTATGGCTACACCTTC.

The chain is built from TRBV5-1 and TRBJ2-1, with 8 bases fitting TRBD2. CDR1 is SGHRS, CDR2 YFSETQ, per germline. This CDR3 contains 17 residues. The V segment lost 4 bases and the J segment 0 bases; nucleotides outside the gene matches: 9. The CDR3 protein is CASSPGVAGPSYNEQFF. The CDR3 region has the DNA TGCGCCAGCAGCCCCGGGGTAGCGGGACCCTCCTACAATGAGCAGTTCTTC.

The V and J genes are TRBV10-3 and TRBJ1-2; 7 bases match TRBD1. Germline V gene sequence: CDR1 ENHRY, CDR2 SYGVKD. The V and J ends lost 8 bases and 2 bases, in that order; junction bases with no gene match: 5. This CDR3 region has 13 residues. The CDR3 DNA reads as TGTGCCATCTCGGACAGGAACAACTATGGCTACACCTTC. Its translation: CAISDRNNYGYTF.